This TCR beta chain was identified during a study of cytomegalovirus exposure and HLA in healthy donors. PCR employed 60 Vbeta and 13 Jbeta primers. Here immunoSEQ multiplex PCR was the method, and the copy in TCRdb shows in-frame clones only, minus some. Recorded for this sample: 100,000 to 150,000 clones. V was shortened by 7 bases and J by 4 bases, with 22 bases between the two germline ends. The CDR3 runs to 16 residues. In germline, CDR1 is LNHDA, CDR2 SQIVND (reference sequence). What was sequenced was PBMCs. The V call is TRBV19, the J call TRBJ1-1; D is perhaps TRBD1 (5 bases). The origin of this receptor is a man aged 18 to 29 in good health and CMV-seronegative. In nucleotides, the CDR3 is TGTGCCAGTAACTCTGAGGGAGGGGCGCGGGGCACTGAAGCTTTCTTT. It translates to CASNSEGGARGTEAFF.